The sequence of this TCR beta chain was determined in a study of OX40 agonist ivuxolimab in advanced cancers. Study results and limitations: Partial responders at 0.1-3.0 mg/kg had among the lowest clonal expansion.

On this clone itself: Its antigen remains unknown.

Some clones are missing from TCRdb's copy, which holds only in-frame ones; the method was immunoSEQ multiplex PCR. The sample lists 30,000 to 40,000 clones, roughly nine tenths seen once, with 9.1% in the top ten. CDR3 size: 14 residues. Germline CDR1 and CDR2: MDHEN and SYDVKM. V dropped 4 bases and J dropped 4 bases, with 13 bases sitting between them. Sample: CD4+ or CD8+ T cells sorted from blood, taken in a trial of the OX40 agonist ivuxolimab. The V call is TRBV28, the J call TRBJ1-2; no definite D call. The TCR was taken from an adult with an advanced solid tumor such as melanoma, head and neck, liver or kidney cancer. The CDR3 is CASSSAGVGYGYTF. The CDR3 DNA reads TGTGCCAGCAGTTCAGCCGGAGTAGGCTATGGCTACACCTTC.